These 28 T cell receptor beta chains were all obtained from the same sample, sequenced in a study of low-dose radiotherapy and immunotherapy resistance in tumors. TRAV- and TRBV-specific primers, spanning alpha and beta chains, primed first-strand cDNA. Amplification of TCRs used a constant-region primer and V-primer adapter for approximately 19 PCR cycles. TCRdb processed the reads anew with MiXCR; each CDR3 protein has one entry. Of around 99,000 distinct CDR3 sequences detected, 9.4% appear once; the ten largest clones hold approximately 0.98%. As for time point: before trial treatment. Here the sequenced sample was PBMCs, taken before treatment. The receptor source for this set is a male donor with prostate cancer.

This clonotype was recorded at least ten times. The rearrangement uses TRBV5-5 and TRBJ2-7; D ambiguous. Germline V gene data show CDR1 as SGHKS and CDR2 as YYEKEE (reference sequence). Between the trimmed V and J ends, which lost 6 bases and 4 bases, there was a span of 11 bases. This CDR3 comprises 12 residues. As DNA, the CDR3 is TGTGCCAGCAACCTGGGAATTTACGAGCAGTACTTC. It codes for CASNLGIYEQYF. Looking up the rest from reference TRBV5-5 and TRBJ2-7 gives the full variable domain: DAGVTQSPTHLIKTRGQQVTLRCSPISGHKSVSWYQQVLGQGPQFIFQYYEKEERGRGNFPDRFSARQFPNYSSELNVNALLLGDSALYLCASNLGIYEQYFGPGTRLTVT.

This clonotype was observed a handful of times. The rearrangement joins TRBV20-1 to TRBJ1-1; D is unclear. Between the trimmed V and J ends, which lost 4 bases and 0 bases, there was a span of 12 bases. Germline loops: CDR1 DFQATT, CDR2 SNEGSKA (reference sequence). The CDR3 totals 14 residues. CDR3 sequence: CSAIPLSMNTEAFF. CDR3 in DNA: TGCAGTGCTATACCACTCTCCATGAACACTGAAGCTTTCTTT.

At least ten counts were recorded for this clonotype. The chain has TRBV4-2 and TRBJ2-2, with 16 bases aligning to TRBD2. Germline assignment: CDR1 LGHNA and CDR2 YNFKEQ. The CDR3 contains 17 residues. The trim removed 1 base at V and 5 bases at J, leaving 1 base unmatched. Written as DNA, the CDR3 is TGTGCCAGCAGCCAAGGGGGACTAGCGGGAGGGACCGGGGAGCTGTTTTTT. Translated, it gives CASSQGGLAGGTGELFF.

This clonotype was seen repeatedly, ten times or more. The CDR3 loop reads CASSILGYQPQHF. The CDR3 nucleotides are TGTGCCAGTAGTATTTTGGGTTATCAGCCCCAGCATTTT. The chain has TRBV19 and TRBJ1-5, with no clear D. Trimming took 3 bases from V and 5 from J, leaving 8 bases between them. The V gene's germline CDR1 is LNHDA and CDR2 SQIVND (reference sequence). This CDR3 is 13 amino acids long.

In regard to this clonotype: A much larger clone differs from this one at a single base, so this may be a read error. Here the CDR3 DNA reads TGTGACAGCAGCTATAGGACTAGCGAGCAGTACTTC. Protein sequence: CDSSYRTSEQYF. The rearrangement uses TRBV7-2 and TRBJ2-7; 7 bases match TRBD2. CDR3 size: 12 residues. Germline V lookup: CDR1 SGHTA, CDR2 FQGNSA.

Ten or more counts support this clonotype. The CDR3 loop reads CASTAKMWGGNTGELFF. The CDR3 region has the DNA TGCGCCAGCACCGCCAAGATGTGGGGTGGAAACACCGGGGAGCTGTTTTTT. This chain links TRBV4-1 with TRBJ2-2; no definite D call. The V gene's germline CDR1 is MGHRA and CDR2 YSYEKL. The CDR3 sequence is 17 residues long. V gave up 7 bases and J gave up 2 bases, with 20 bases separating them.

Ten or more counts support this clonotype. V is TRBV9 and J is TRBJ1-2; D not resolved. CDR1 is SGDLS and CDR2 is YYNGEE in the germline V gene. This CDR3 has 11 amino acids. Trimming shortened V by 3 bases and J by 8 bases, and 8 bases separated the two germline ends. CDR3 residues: CASSAEGGYTF. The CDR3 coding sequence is TGTGCCAGCAGCGCGGAAGGGGGCTACACCTTC.

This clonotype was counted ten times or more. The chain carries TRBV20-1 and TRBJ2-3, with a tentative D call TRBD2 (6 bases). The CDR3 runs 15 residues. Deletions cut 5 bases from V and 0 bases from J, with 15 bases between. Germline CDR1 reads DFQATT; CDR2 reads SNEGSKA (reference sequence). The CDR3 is CSAPGLPSSTDTQYF. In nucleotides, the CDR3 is TGCAGTGCTCCCGGACTACCTAGTAGCACAGATACGCAGTATTTT.

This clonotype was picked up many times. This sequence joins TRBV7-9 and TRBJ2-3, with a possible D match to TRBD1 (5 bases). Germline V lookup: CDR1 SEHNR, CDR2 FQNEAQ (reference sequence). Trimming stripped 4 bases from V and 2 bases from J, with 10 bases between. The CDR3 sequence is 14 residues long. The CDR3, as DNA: TGTGCCAGCAGCTCACTCAGGGTCACAGATACGCAGTATTTT. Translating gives CASSSLRVTDTQYF.

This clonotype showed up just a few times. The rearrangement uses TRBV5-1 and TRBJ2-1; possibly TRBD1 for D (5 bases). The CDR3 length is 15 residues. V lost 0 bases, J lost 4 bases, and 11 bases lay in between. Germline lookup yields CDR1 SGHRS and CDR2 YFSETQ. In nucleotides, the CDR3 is TGCGCCAGCAGCTTGGTACAGGATAATTACAATGAGCAGTTCTTC. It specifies CASSLVQDNYNEQFF. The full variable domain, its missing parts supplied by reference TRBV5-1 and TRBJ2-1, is KAGVTQTPRYLIKTRGQQVTLSCSPISGHRSVSWYQQTPGQGLQFLFEYFSETQRNKGNFPGRFSGRQFSNSRSEMNVSTLELGDSALYLCASSLVQDNYNEQFFGPGTRLTVL.

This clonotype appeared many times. The CDR3 nucleotides read TGCAGTGCTAGAGTTCCAGGGGGCGGGGAGCAGTACTTC. It codes for CSARVPGGGEQYF. This sequence joins TRBV20-1 and TRBJ2-7, with 8 bases that match TRBD1. The CDR3 sequence is 13 residues long. Unmatched junction bases numbered 6, after V lost 1 base and J lost 7 bases. Germline-derived CDR1 and CDR2 are DFQATT and SNEGSKA (reference sequence).

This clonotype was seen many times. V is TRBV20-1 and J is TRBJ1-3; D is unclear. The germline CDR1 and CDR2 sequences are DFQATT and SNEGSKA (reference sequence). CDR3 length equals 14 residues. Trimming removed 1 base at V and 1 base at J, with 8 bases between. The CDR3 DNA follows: TGCAGTGCTAGAGGGCAGATATCTGGAAACACCATATATTTT. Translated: CSARGQISGNTIYF.

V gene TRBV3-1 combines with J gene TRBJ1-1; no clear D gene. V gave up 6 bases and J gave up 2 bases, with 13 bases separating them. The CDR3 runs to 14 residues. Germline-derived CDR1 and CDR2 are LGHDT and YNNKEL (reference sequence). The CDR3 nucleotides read TGTGCCAGCAGATCCCCGGGCCTAAACACTGAAGCTTTCTTT. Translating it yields CASRSPGLNTEAFF.

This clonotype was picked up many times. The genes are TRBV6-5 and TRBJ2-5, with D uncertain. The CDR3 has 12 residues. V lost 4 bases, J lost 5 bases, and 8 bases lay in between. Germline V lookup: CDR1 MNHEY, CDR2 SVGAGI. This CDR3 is CASSSLGETQYF. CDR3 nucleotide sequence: TGTGCCAGCAGTTCCCTCGGGGAGACCCAGTACTTC.

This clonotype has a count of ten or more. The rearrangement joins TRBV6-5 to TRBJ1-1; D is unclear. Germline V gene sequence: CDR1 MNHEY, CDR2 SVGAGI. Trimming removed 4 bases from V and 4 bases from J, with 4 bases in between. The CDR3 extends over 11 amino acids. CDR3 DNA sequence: TGTGCCAGCAGTTCTCTCACTGAAGCTTTCTTT. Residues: CASSSLTEAFF.

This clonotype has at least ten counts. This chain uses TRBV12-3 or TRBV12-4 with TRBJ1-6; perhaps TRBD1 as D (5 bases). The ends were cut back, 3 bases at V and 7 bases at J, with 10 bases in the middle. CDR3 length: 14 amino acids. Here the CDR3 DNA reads TGTGCCAGCAGTTTTGACAGCTACAATTCACCCCTCCACTTT. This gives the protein CASSFDSYNSPLHF.

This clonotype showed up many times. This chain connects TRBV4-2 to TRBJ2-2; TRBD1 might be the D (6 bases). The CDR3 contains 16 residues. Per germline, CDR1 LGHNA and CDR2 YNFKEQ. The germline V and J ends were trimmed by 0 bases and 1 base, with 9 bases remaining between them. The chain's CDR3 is CASSQDRGQNTGELFF. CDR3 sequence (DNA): TGTGCCAGCAGCCAAGATAGGGGACAGAACACCGGGGAGCTGTTTTTT.

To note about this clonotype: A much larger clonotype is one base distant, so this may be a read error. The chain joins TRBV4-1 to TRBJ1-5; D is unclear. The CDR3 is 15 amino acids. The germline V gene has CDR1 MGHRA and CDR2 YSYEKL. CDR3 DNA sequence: TGCGCCAGCAGCCAAGTCGGTGTGGGCAATGAGCCCCAGCATTTT. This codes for CASSQVGVGNEPQHF.

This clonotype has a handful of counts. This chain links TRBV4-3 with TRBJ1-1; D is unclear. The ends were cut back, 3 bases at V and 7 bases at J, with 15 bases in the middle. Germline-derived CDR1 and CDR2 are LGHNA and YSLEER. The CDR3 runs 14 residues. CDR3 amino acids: CASSQDLLGREAFF. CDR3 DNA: TGCGCCAGCAGCCAGGACCTCCTCGGGCGTGAAGCTTTCTTT.

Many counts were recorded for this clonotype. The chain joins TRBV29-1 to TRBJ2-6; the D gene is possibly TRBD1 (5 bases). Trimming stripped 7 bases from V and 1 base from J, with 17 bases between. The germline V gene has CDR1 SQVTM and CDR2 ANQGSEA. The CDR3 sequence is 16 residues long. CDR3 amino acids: CSAAGAGQSGANVLTF. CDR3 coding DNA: TGCAGCGCCGCTGGGGCAGGGCAGTCTGGGGCCAACGTCCTGACTTTC.

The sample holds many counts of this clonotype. The CDR3 region has the DNA TGTGCCAGCAGCTTAGGGTCGCACTCTGGGGCCAACGTCCTGACTTTC. Amino acid sequence: CASSLGSHSGANVLTF. This sequence joins TRBV11-3 and TRBJ2-6; no reliable D call. The CDR3 has 16 residues. The germline gives CDR1 SGHNT, CDR2 YENEEA. Trimming stripped 1 base from V and 0 bases from J, with 7 bases between.

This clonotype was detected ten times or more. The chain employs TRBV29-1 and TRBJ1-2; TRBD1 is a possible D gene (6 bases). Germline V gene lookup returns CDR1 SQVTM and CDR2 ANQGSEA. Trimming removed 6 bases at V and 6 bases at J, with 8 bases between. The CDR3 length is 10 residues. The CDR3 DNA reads TGCAGCGTCGACAGGAATGGCTACACCTTC. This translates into CSVDRNGYTF.

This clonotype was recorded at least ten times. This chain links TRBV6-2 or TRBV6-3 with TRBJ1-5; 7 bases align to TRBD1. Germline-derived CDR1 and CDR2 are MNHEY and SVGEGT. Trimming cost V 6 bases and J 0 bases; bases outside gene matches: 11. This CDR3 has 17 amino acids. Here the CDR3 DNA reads TGTGCCAGCAGCCGCCCGACAGGGCAGGCTAGCAATCAGCCCCAGCATTTT. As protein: CASSRPTGQASNQPQHF.

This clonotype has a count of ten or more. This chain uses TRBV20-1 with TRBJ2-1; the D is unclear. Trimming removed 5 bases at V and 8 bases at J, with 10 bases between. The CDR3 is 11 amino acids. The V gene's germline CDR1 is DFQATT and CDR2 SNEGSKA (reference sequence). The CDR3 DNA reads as TGCAGTGCTGGCCCGCGGCATGAGCAGTTCTTC. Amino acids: CSAGPRHEQFF.

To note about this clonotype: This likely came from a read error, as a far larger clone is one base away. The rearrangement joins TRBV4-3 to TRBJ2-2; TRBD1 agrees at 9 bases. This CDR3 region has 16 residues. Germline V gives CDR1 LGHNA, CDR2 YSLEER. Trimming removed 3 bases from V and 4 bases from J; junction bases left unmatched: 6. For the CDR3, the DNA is TGCGCCAGCAGCCAGTCCGGGACAGGGAGCACCGGGGAGCTGTTTTTT. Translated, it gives CASSQSGTGSTGELFF.

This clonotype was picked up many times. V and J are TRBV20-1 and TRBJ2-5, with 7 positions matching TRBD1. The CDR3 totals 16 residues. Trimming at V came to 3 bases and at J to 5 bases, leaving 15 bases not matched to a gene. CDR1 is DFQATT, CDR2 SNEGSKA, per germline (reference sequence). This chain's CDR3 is CSARMGQPLHAETQYF. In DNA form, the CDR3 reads TGCAGTGCTAGGATGGGACAGCCGTTACATGCGGAGACCCAGTACTTC.

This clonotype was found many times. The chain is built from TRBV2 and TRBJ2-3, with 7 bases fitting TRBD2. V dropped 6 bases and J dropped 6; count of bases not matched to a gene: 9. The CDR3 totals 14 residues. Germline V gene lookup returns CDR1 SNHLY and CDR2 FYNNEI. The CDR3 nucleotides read TGTGCCAGCAGCTCCCAAAGTAGCGGGGATACGCAGTATTTT. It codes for CASSSQSSGDTQYF. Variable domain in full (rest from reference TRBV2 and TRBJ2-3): EPEVTQTPSHQVTQMGQEVILRCVPISNHLYFYWYRQILGQKVEFLVSFYNNEISEKSEIFDDQFSVERPDGSNFTLKIRSTKLEDSAMYFCASSSQSSGDTQYFGPGTRLTVL.

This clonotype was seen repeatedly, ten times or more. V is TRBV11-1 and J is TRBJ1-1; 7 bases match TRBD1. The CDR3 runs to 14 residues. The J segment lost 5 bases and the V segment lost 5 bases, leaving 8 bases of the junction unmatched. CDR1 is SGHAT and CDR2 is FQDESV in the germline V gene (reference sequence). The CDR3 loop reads CASSRQGRRTEAFF. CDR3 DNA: TGTGCCAGCAGCCGACAGGGCCGGCGGACTGAAGCTTTCTTT.